A selection of T cell receptor beta chains follows, all from one sample in a study of cytomegalovirus exposure and HLA in healthy donors. Libraries were prepared by immunoSEQ multiplex PCR; TCRdb keeps only in-frame clonotypes and omits some of them. Among 150,000 to 200,000 clones listed, about 80% were seen once. Sequences were obtained from PBMCs. The receptor set was obtained from a man over 45 in good health and CMV-seropositive. Each CDR3 is given with its conserved first and last residue. A D gene is named only where the DNA matches it firmly. Clone size appears in some rows only: once, few, many, or a class for an expanded clone.

clone_size: NA; v_call: TRBV11-3; j_call: TRBJ2-7; d_call: NA; cdr3_nt: TGTGCCAGCAGCTTAGGGGCGGGATCCTACGAGCAGTACTTC; cdr3_aa: CASSLGAGSYEQYF
clone_size: NA; v_call: TRBV6-4; j_call: TRBJ2-5; d_call: TRBD1; cdr3_nt: TGTGCCGGCTCGGGACAGCAAGAGACCCAGTACTTC; cdr3_aa: CAGSGQQETQYF
clone_size: NA; v_call: TRBV7-9; j_call: TRBJ2-5; d_call: NA; cdr3_nt: TGTGCCAGCAGCTTTGAACCGGGAGAGACCCAGTACTTC; cdr3_aa: CASSFEPGETQYF
clone_size: few; v_call: TRBV5-1; j_call: TRBJ1-1; d_call: NA; cdr3_nt: TGCGCCAGCAGCCGAACACGGAACCAGGACACTGAAGCTTTCTTT; cdr3_aa: CASSRTRNQDTEAFF
clone_size: NA; v_call: TRBV2; j_call: TRBJ2-2; d_call: NA; cdr3_nt: TGTGCCAGCTTCGGGACAACTTTCGCCGGGGAGCTGTTTTTT; cdr3_aa: CASFGTTFAGELFF
clone_size: NA; v_call: TRBV19; j_call: TRBJ2-1; d_call: TRBD2; cdr3_nt: TGTGCCAGTAGTATACTAGCGGGGTCCCCCTACAATGAGCAGTTCTTC; cdr3_aa: CASSILAGSPYNEQFF
clone_size: once; v_call: TRBV7-8; j_call: TRBJ1-6; d_call: TRBD1; cdr3_nt: TGTGCCAGCAGCTTGAGACAGGGGGCGGTCTATAATTCACCCCTCCACTTT; cdr3_aa: CASSLRQGAVYNSPLHF
clone_size: NA; v_call: TRBV7-9; j_call: TRBJ1-2; d_call: NA; cdr3_nt: TGTGCCAGCAGCTTGAATTCCATGGACAAGAATGGCTACACCTTC; cdr3_aa: CASSLNSMDKNGYTF
clone_size: NA; v_call: TRBV6-5; j_call: TRBJ2-1; d_call: NA; cdr3_nt: TGTGCCAGCAGTCCGCTAGCGAGCTCCTACAATGAGCAGTTCTTC; cdr3_aa: CASSPLASSYNEQFF
clone_size: NA; v_call: TRBV7-8; j_call: TRBJ2-5; d_call: NA; cdr3_nt: TGTGCCAGCAACCCCTCTCCGGGACATGGGGGGACCCAGTACTTC; cdr3_aa: CASNPSPGHGGTQYF
clone_size: NA; v_call: TRBV5-1; j_call: TRBJ1-6; d_call: NA; cdr3_nt: TGCGCCAGCAGCTTCTCCTTAAAGAGTAATTCACCCCTCCACTTT; cdr3_aa: CASSFSLKSNSPLHF
clone_size: few; v_call: TRBV19; j_call: TRBJ2-2; d_call: TRBD1; cdr3_nt: TGTGCCAGTTCGGTAGTGGCAGGGGGCTCGGGGGAGCTGTTTTTT; cdr3_aa: CASSVVAGGSGELFF
clone_size: NA; v_call: TRBV28; j_call: TRBJ2-5; d_call: NA; cdr3_nt: TGTGCCAGCGAGGGGGGGCAAGAGACCCAGTACTTC; cdr3_aa: CASEGGQETQYF
clone_size: NA; v_call: TRBV7-7; j_call: TRBJ2-5; d_call: TRBD1; cdr3_nt: TGTGCTAGCAGCTTAGTGGGACAGGGCGTTGGAGAGACCCAGTACTTC; cdr3_aa: CASSLVGQGVGETQYF
clone_size: NA; v_call: TRBV6-5; j_call: TRBJ2-7; d_call: NA; cdr3_nt: TGTGCCAGCAGTTACTCCCCGGAAACAGCCTACGAGCAGTACTTC; cdr3_aa: CASSYSPETAYEQYF
clone_size: NA; v_call: TRBV30; j_call: TRBJ2-3; d_call: TRBD2; cdr3_nt: TGTGCCTGGAGTTCGGCGGGGGGGCCTGCAGATACGCAGTATTTT; cdr3_aa: CAWSSAGGPADTQYF
clone_size: NA; v_call: TRBV5-1; j_call: TRBJ1-4; d_call: NA; cdr3_nt: TGCGCCAGCCGACAGTTAGTAGGTGGTGAAAAACTGTTTTTT; cdr3_aa: CASRQLVGGEKLFF
clone_size: NA; v_call: TRBV11-3; j_call: TRBJ2-7; d_call: NA; cdr3_nt: TGTGCCAGCAGCAAACGGGGAAGCTCCTACGAGCAGTACTTC; cdr3_aa: CASSKRGSSYEQYF
clone_size: NA; v_call: TRBV7-2; j_call: TRBJ2-7; d_call: TRBD2; cdr3_nt: TGTGCCAGCAGCTTATTGGCGGGGGGGCTTGTCGAGCAGTACTTC; cdr3_aa: CASSLLAGGLVEQYF
clone_size: NA; v_call: TRBV2; j_call: TRBJ2-5; d_call: TRBD1; cdr3_nt: TGTGCCAGCAGTGGGGGGACAGGGCTAGAGACCCAGTACTTC; cdr3_aa: CASSGGTGLETQYF
clone_size: few; v_call: TRBV5-6; j_call: TRBJ1-1; d_call: NA; cdr3_nt: TGTGCCAGCAGCTTGGTTGTCAGGGACACTGAAGCTTTCTTT; cdr3_aa: CASSLVVRDTEAFF
clone_size: NA; v_call: TRBV25-1; j_call: TRBJ2-2; d_call: TRBD1; cdr3_nt: TGTGCCAGCAGTGAGTTGGGACAGGGCCCCGGGGAGCTGTTTTTT; cdr3_aa: CASSELGQGPGELFF
clone_size: NA; v_call: TRBV11-3; j_call: TRBJ2-1; d_call: TRBD2; cdr3_nt: TGTGCCAGCAGCTCGGGAGGGGGGGGGCACAATGAGCAGTTCTTC; cdr3_aa: CASSSGGGGHNEQFF
clone_size: NA; v_call: TRBV2; j_call: TRBJ2-5; d_call: TRBD1; cdr3_nt: TGTGCCAGTGGACAGGGTCATCGGCAAGAGACCCAGTACTTC; cdr3_aa: CASGQGHRQETQYF
clone_size: few; v_call: TRBV7-2; j_call: TRBJ2-2; d_call: NA; cdr3_nt: TGTGCCAGCAGCCAAAACGGGGGGAACACCGGGGAGCTGTTTTTT; cdr3_aa: CASSQNGGNTGELFF
clone_size: few; v_call: TRBV29-1; j_call: TRBJ1-1; d_call: NA; cdr3_nt: TGCAGCGTTGGTGGCAGGGTGAACACTGAAGCTTTCTTT; cdr3_aa: CSVGGRVNTEAFF
clone_size: NA; v_call: TRBV7-2; j_call: TRBJ2-5; d_call: NA; cdr3_nt: TGTGCCAGCAGCTTAGCACGGGAGACCCAGTACTTC; cdr3_aa: CASSLARETQYF
clone_size: NA; v_call: TRBV4-3; j_call: TRBJ2-3; d_call: TRBD2; cdr3_nt: TGCGCCAGCAGCCAAGATAGAGGGCTAGCGGGGGGGGATACGCAGTATTTT; cdr3_aa: CASSQDRGLAGGDTQYF
clone_size: NA; v_call: TRBV5-4; j_call: TRBJ2-2; d_call: TRBD1; cdr3_nt: TGTGCCAGCAGCTTGGGGCAGGGGGCGAACACCGGGGAGCTGTTTTTT; cdr3_aa: CASSLGQGANTGELFF
clone_size: NA; v_call: TRBV11-2; j_call: TRBJ1-2; d_call: TRBD1; cdr3_nt: TGTGCCAGCAGCTTGGGCAGGGGGCGACCCCCCGAGAAGGAGGGCTACACCTTC; cdr3_aa: CASSLGRGRPPEKEGYTF
clone_size: NA; v_call: TRBV7-9; j_call: TRBJ1-2; d_call: NA; cdr3_nt: TGTGCCAGCACTCAGGACAGCGCTTTTAACTATGGCTACACCTTC; cdr3_aa: CASTQDSAFNYGYTF
clone_size: NA; v_call: TRBV4-3; j_call: TRBJ2-7; d_call: NA; cdr3_nt: TGCGCCAGCAGCCAAGATATGGGGGGACCGAGGGCCTACGAGCAGTACTTC; cdr3_aa: CASSQDMGGPRAYEQYF
clone_size: NA; v_call: TRBV28; j_call: TRBJ2-6; d_call: NA; cdr3_nt: TGTGCCAGCAGTTTATACATTCGACTCTCTGGGGCCAACGTCCTGACTTTC; cdr3_aa: CASSLYIRLSGANVLTF
clone_size: NA; v_call: TRBV25-1; j_call: TRBJ1-6; d_call: NA; cdr3_nt: TGTGCCAGCAGTGATGAGGGTTACAATTCACCCCTCCACTTT; cdr3_aa: CASSDEGYNSPLHF
clone_size: few; v_call: TRBV21-1; j_call: TRBJ2-7; d_call: NA; cdr3_nt: TGTGCCAGCAGCAAGCCTGGGACTGATTACGAGCAGTACTTC; cdr3_aa: CASSKPGTDYEQYF
clone_size: few; v_call: TRBV30; j_call: TRBJ2-7; d_call: TRBD1; cdr3_nt: TGTGCCCAACAGGGGGCCACCTACGAGCAGTACTTC; cdr3_aa: CAQQGATYEQYF
clone_size: NA; v_call: TRBV2; j_call: TRBJ2-7; d_call: NA; cdr3_nt: TGTGCCAGCAGTCTCTCCGCCGGGACAACCTCCTCCTACGAGCAGTACTTC; cdr3_aa: CASSLSAGTTSSYEQYF
clone_size: NA; v_call: TRBV14; j_call: TRBJ2-7; d_call: NA; cdr3_nt: TGTGCCAGCAGCCAAGAGAGGGTTATCTACGAGCAGTACTTC; cdr3_aa: CASSQERVIYEQYF
clone_size: NA; v_call: TRBV19; j_call: TRBJ1-6; d_call: NA; cdr3_nt: TGTGCCAGTAGTATCATCCCTGGGGCTTCACCCCTCCACTTT; cdr3_aa: CASSIIPGASPLHF
clone_size: NA; v_call: TRBV28; j_call: TRBJ1-2; d_call: TRBD1; cdr3_nt: TGTGCCAGCAGTTATGGGACAGGTCGTGACTATGGCTACACCTTC; cdr3_aa: CASSYGTGRDYGYTF
clone_size: NA; v_call: TRBV18; j_call: TRBJ1-4; d_call: TRBD1; cdr3_nt: TGTGCCAGCTCACGGAATTCCCCAACAGGGGGCCCTAATGAAAAACTGTTTTTT; cdr3_aa: CASSRNSPTGGPNEKLFF
clone_size: NA; v_call: TRBV5-4; j_call: TRBJ2-7; d_call: TRBD1; cdr3_nt: TGTGCCAGCAGCTTGAGGGGGCGGAGCTACGAGCAGTACTTC; cdr3_aa: CASSLRGRSYEQYF
clone_size: NA; v_call: TRBV4-1; j_call: TRBJ1-1; d_call: NA; cdr3_nt: TGCGCCAGCAGCCTTGCTATGAACACTGAAGCTTTCTTT; cdr3_aa: CASSLAMNTEAFF
clone_size: NA; v_call: TRBV19; j_call: TRBJ2-5; d_call: TRBD2; cdr3_nt: TGTGCCACATTTAGCGGGGGGGCCGATGAGACCCAGTACTTC; cdr3_aa: CATFSGGADETQYF
clone_size: NA; v_call: TRBV6-5; j_call: TRBJ1-2; d_call: NA; cdr3_nt: TGTGCCAGCAGTTCAATGACAGGAGAGACTGGTGGCTACACCTTC; cdr3_aa: CASSSMTGETGGYTF
clone_size: once; v_call: TRBV10-3; j_call: TRBJ1-2; d_call: TRBD1; cdr3_nt: TGTGCCATCAGCCGGGACAGGCTTAACTATGGCTACACCTTC; cdr3_aa: CAISRDRLNYGYTF
clone_size: NA; v_call: TRBV19; j_call: TRBJ2-5; d_call: NA; cdr3_nt: TGTGCCAGTAGCCCCTCACAGGTACCTAGGGAGACCCAGTACTTC; cdr3_aa: CASSPSQVPRETQYF
clone_size: few; v_call: TRBV14; j_call: TRBJ2-7; d_call: NA; cdr3_nt: TGTGCCAGCAGCAGGGGGCTTGCGGGGTACGAGCAGTACTTC; cdr3_aa: CASSRGLAGYEQYF
clone_size: NA; v_call: TRBV5-1; j_call: TRBJ1-1; d_call: NA; cdr3_nt: TGCGCCAGCAGCTTTGGCGGGCATCAAAACACTGAAGCTTTCTTT; cdr3_aa: CASSFGGHQNTEAFF
clone_size: NA; v_call: TRBV6-1; j_call: TRBJ2-4; d_call: NA; cdr3_nt: TGTGCCAGCAGTGAAAGGGGCCTAGCCAAAAACATTCAGTACTTC; cdr3_aa: CASSERGLAKNIQYF